This entry is about one T cell receptor beta chain. Germline V gene sequence: CDR1 LGHNA, CDR2 YNFKEQ. The CDR3 runs 16 residues. The trim removed 3 bases at V and 4 bases at J, leaving 11 bases unmatched. These data originate in a study of blood T cell repertoires in COVID-19. Study overall: Whether acute or convalescent, the COVID-19 samples came from the United States, Italy and Spain. From T cells, B-cell-depleted T cells, or PBMCs came the material, which was cDNA or gDNA.

Patients of the Seattle cohort, enrolled during active infection, were followed longitudinally. The authors' processing: Researchers report that nucleated cell counts were estimated from reference gene primer amplification. Assay used: immunoSEQ multiplex PCR; TCRdb lists only in-frame clones, some missing. D and trimming come from the DNA, and the V and J calls and clone size come from that table. The sample has around 60,000 clones; about three quarters are singletons. The sample taken for sequencing was peripheral blood. V and J are TRBV4-2 and TRBJ1-2, with 7 bases lining up with TRBD1. The sequence came from a man aged 25 to 45 with COVID-19, enrolled during active disease. CDR3 amino acids: CASSHPGRDSVYGYTF. CDR3 DNA: TGTGCCAGCAGCCATCCTGGGCGGGACAGCGTCTATGGCTACACCTTC.